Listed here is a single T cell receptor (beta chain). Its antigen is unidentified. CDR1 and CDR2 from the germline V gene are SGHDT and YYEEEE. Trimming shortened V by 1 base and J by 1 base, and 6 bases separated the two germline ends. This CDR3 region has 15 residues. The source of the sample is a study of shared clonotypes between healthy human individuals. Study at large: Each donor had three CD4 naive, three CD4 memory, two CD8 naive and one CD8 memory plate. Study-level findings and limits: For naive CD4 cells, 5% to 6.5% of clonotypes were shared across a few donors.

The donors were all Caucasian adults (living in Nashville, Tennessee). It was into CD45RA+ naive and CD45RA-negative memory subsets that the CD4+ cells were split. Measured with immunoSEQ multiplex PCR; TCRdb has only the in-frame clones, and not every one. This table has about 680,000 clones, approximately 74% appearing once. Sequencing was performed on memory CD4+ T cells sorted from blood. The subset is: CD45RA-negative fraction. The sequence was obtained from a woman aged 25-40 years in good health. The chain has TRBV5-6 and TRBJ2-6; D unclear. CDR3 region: CASSLRVSGANVLTF. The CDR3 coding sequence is TGTGCCAGCAGCTTGAGGGTATCTGGGGCCAACGTCCTGACTTTC.